In its sample, the clone carrying this TCR beta chain was seen a few times. Unique molecular identifiers tagged the TCRbeta library. Via MiXCR, TCRdb re-called the PCR reads, giving one row per CDR3 protein. Here the sample spans around 580,000 distinct CDR3 sequences, about 21% being singletons. V was shortened by 6 bases and J by 1 base, with 15 bases between the two germline ends. Germline V CDR1 and CDR2: SQVTM, ANQGSEA. The CDR3 runs 14 residues. This record comes from a study of T-cell reconstitution after alpha-beta-depleted transplantation in children. Sequenced material: PBMCs, mostly from graft donor cells, taken 360 days after TCRalphabeta/CD19-depleted stem cell transplant. The V gene is TRBV29-1, the J gene TRBJ1-2, with D maybe TRBD1 (5 bases). The source is a boy in the first two years of life who had a stem cell transplant for acute myeloid leukemia, so the T cells may come from the graft donor. CDR3 in amino acids: CSVETLTDNYGYTF. Here the CDR3 DNA reads TGCAGCGTCGAAACTTTGACAGATAACTATGGCTACACCTTC.